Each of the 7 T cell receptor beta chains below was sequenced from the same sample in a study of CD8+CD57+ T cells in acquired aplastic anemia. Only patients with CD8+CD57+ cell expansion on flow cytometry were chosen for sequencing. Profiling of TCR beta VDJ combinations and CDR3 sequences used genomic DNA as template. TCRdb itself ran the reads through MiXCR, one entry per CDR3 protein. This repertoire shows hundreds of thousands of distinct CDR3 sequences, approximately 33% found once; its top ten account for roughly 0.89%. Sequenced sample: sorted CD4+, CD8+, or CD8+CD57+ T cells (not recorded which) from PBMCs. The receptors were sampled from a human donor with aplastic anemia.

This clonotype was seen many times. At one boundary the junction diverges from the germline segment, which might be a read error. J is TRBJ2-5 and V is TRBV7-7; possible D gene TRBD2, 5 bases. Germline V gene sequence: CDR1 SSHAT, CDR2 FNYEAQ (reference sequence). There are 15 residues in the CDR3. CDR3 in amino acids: CASSLAPTGMETQYF. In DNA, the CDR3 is TGTGCTAGCAGCTTAGCACCGACGGGGATGGAGACCCAGTACTTC.

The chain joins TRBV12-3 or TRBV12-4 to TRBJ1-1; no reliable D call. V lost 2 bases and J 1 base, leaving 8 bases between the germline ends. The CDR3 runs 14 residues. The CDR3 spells CASSLYGSNTEAFF. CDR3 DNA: TGTGCCAGCAGTTTATACGGGTCGAACACTGAAGCTTTCTTT.

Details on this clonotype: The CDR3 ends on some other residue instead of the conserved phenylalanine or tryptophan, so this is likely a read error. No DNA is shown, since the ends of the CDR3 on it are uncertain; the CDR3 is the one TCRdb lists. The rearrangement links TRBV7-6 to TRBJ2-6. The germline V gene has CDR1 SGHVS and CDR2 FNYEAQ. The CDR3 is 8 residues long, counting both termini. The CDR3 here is CASSLMTS.

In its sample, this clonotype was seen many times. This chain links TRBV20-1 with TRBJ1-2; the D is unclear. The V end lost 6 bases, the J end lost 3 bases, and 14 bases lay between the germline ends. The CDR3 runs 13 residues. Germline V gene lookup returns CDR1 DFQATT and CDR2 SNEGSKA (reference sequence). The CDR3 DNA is TGCAGTGCCCGCTCCGACATATACTATGGCTACACCTTC. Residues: CSARSDIYYGYTF.

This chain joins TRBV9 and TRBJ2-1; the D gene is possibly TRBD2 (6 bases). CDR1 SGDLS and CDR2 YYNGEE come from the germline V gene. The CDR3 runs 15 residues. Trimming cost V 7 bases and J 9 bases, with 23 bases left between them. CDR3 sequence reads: CASGRDYSYQPEQFF. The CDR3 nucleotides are TGTGCCAGCGGGCGGGATTATTCTTACCAACCTGAGCAGTTCTTC.

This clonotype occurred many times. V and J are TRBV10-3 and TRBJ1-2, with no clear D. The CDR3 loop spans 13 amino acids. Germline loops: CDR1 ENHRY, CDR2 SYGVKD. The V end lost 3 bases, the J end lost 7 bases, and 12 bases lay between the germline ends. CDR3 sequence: CAISESEEGGYTF. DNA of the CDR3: TGTGCCATCAGTGAATCCGAGGAGGGTGGCTACACCTTC.

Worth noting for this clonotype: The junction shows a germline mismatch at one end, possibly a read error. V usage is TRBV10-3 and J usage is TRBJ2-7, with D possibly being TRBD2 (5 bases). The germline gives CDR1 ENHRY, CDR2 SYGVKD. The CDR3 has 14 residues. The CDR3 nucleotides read TGTGCCAGCAGTCTCGGACTGAGCTCCCACGAGCAGTACTTC. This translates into CASSLGLSSHEQYF.